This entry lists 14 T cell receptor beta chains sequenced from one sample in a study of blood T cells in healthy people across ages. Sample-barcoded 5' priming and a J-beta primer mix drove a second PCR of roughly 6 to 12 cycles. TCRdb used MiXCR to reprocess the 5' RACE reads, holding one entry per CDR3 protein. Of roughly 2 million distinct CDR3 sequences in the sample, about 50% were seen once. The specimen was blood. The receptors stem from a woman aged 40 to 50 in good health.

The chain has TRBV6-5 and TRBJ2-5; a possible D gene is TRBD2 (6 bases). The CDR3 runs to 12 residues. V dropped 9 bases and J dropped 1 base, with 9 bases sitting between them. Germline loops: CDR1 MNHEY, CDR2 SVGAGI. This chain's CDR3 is CASRGFQETQYF. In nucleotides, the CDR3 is TGTGCCAGTCGGGGGTTCCAAGAGACCCAGTACTTC.

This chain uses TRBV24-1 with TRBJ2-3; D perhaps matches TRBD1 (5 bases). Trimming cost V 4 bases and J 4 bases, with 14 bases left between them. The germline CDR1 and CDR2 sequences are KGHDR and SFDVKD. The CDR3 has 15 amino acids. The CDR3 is CATSDQKDRSDTQYF. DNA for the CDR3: TGTGCCACCAGTGACCAAAAAGACAGATCAGATACGCAGTATTTT.

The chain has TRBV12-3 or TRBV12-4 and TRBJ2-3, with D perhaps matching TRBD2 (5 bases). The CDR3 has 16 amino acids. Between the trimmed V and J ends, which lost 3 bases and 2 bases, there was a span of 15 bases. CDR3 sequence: CASSLRARGPTDTQYF. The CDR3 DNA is TGTGCCAGCAGTTTGCGGGCTAGAGGGCCCACAGATACGCAGTATTTT.

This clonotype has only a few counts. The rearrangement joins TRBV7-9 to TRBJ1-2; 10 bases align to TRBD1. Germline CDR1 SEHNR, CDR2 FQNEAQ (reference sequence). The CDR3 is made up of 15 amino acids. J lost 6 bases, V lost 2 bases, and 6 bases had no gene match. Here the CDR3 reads CASSLSDRGRDGYTF. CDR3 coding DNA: TGTGCCAGCAGCTTATCGGACAGGGGGAGGGATGGCTACACCTTC.

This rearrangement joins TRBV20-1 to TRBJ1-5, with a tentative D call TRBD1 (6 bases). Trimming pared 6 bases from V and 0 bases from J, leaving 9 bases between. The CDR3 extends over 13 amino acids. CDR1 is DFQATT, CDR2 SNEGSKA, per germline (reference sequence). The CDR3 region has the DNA TGCAGTGCGACAGGAAATAGCAATCAGCCCCAGCATTTT. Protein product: CSATGNSNQPQHF.

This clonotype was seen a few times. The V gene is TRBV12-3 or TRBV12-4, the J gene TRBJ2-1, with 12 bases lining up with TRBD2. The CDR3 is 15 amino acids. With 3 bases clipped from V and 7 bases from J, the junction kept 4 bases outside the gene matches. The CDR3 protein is CASSFGTSGSNEQFF. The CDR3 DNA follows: TGTGCCAGCAGTTTTGGGACTAGCGGGTCTAATGAGCAGTTCTTC.

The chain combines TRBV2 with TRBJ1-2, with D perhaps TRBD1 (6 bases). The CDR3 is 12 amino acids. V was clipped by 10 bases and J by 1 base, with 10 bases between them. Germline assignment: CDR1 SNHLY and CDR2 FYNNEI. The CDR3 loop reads CATQQGNYGYTF. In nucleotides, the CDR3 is TGTGCCACGCAACAGGGTAACTATGGCTACACCTTC.

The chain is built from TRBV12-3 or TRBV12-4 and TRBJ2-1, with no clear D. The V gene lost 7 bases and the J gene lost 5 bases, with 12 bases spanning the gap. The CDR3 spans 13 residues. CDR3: CASTLAENNEQFF. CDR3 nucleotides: TGTGCCAGCACGCTCGCCGAGAACAATGAGCAGTTCTTC.

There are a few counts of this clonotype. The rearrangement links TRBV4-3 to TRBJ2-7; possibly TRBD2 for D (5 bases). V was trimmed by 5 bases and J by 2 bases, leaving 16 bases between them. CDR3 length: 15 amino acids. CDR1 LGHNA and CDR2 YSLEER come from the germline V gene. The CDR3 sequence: CASSTTHAGPYEQYF. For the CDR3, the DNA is TGCGCCAGCAGCACCACACATGCGGGCCCCTACGAGCAGTACTTC.

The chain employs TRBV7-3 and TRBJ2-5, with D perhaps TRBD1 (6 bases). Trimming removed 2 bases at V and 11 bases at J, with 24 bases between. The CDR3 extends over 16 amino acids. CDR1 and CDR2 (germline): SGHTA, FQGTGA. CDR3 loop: CASSLGQGLAYNEQYF. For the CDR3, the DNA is TGTGCCAGCAGCTTAGGGCAGGGGTTAGCCTACAATGAGCAGTACTTC.

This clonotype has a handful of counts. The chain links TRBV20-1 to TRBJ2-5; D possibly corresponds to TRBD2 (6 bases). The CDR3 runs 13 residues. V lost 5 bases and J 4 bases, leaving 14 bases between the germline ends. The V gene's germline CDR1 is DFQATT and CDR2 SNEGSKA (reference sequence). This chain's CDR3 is CSAVSGAGETQYF. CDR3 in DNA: TGCAGTGCTGTTAGCGGTGCAGGAGAGACCCAGTACTTC.

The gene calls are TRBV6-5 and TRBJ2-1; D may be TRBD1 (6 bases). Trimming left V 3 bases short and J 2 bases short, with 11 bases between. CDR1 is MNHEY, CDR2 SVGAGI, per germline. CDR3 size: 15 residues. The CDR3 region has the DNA TGTGCCAGCAGTTATAGGGGGAGCCCCTACAATGAGCAGTTCTTC. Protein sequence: CASSYRGSPYNEQFF.

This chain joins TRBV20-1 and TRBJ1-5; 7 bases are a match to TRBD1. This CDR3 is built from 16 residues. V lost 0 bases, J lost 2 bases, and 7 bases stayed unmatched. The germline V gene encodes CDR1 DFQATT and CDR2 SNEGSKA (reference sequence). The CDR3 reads CSARDRRRGGNQPQHF. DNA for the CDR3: TGCAGTGCTAGAGATCGGCGCAGGGGGGGCAATCAGCCCCAGCATTTT.

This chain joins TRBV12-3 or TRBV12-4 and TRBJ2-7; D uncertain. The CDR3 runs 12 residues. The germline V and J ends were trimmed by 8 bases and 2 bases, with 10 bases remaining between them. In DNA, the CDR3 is TGTGCCAGCGGATATGGGGCCTACGAGCAGTACTTC. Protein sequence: CASGYGAYEQYF.